A single sample gave rise to the 5 T cell receptor beta chains below, sequenced in a study of shared clonotypes between healthy human individuals. The table came from immunoSEQ multiplex PCR; TCRdb's copy has only in-frame clones and leaves some out. In the table there are approximately 2.3 million clones, 85% to 95% of which are singletons. The source material was naive CD4+ T cells from PBMCs. Subset meaning: CD45RA+ positively selected. The receptors come from a man between 18 and 35 years old in good health. Some clones in this sample may be carry-over from other donors' samples.

The rearrangement links TRBV2 to TRBJ1-1; 7 bases agree with TRBD1. After removal of 3 bases from V and 5 bases from J, the junction contained 3 bases not matched to a gene. The CDR3 length is 13 residues. Germline V gene data show CDR1 as SNHLY and CDR2 as FYNNEI. CDR3 sequence: CASSDARGTEAFF. CDR3 sequence (DNA): TGTGCCAGCAGTGATGCCAGGGGGACTGAAGCTTTCTTT.

The chain uses TRBV4-1 and TRBJ1-5; weak D call: TRBD1 (6 bases). Germline assignment: CDR1 MGHRA and CDR2 YSYEKL. This CDR3 spans 15 amino acids. V gave up 1 base and J gave up 3 bases, with 10 bases separating them. CDR3 loop: CASSQGTGLNQPQHF. In DNA form, the CDR3 reads TGCGCCAGCAGCCAAGGCACAGGGCTCAATCAGCCCCAGCATTTT.

The V call is TRBV5-1, the J call TRBJ2-7; 7 positions match TRBD1. Germline lookup yields CDR1 SGHRS and CDR2 YFSETQ. V was clipped by 4 bases and J by 3 bases; unmatched bases: 13. The CDR3 consists of 16 residues. The CDR3 protein is CASSTTTGRLGYEQYF. CDR3 nucleotides: TGCGCCAGCAGCACTACGACAGGGCGACTGGGCTACGAGCAGTACTTC.

The chain has TRBV29-1 and TRBJ2-7; TRBD1 matches at 9 bases. The CDR3 loop spans 12 amino acids. The V gene end was trimmed by 7 bases and the J gene end by 3 bases; junction bases not matched to a gene: 4. The V gene's germline CDR1 is SQVTM and CDR2 ANQGSEA. The CDR3 nucleotides read TGCAGCGCCCTGGGACAGGGCTACGAGCAGTACTTC. Its protein is CSALGQGYEQYF.

Note on this clone: Within the sample, other DNA sequences also encode this same CDR3. The chain has TRBV5-1 and TRBJ1-1; D might be TRBD1 (5 bases). Trimming removed 0 bases from V and 2 bases from J, with 11 bases in between. Germline V CDR1 and CDR2: SGHRS, YFSETQ. The CDR3 is 15 amino acids. The CDR3 coding sequence is TGCGCCAGCAGCTTGGCAGCAGGGCCTAACACTGAAGCTTTCTTT. It is translated as CASSLAAGPNTEAFF.